The source of this TCR beta chain is a study of blood T cell repertoires in COVID-19. This CDR3 has 16 residues. Trimming at V came to 2 bases and at J to 4 bases, leaving 8 bases not matched to a gene. Germline lookup yields CDR1 SEHNR and CDR2 FQNEAQ (reference sequence). Clones were sequenced by immunoSEQ multiplex PCR, and TCRdb holds only the in-frame ones, with some missing. This repertoire shows approximately 82,000 clones, around four fifths found once; its top ten account for approximately 15%. The TCR originated in an older woman with acute or convalescent COVID-19. Sequenced input: peripheral blood. The chain employs TRBV7-9 and TRBJ1-2; 9 nucleotides agree with TRBD1. The CDR3 is CASSLTWTGEAYGYTF. In DNA, the CDR3 is TGTGCCAGCAGCTTAACCTGGACAGGGGAGGCCTATGGCTACACCTTC.